This TCR beta chain stems from a study of vaccination and CD4 T cells after COVID-19. Time point specified: late sampling 161 to 241 days after vaccination in three convalescent patients. As for treatment: approximately 10-day PBMC culture with coronavirus spike peptide pools or control peptides (ViraFEST assay). Losses at the gene ends were 3 bases for V and 5 bases for J; bases not matched to a gene: 6. CDR3 length: 15 residues. Germline values: CDR1 KGHSH, CDR2 LQKENI. At the Johns Hopkins FTIC core, DNA taken from cultured CD4+ T cells was sequenced by way of the Oncomine TCR Beta short-read assay. TCRdb re-analysed the PCR reads in MiXCR, keeping a single row per CDR3 protein. The repertoire holds some 15,000 distinct CDR3 sequences, roughly 50% seen once, with 20% to 25% in the top ten. This clonotype was seen once. Antigen: not known.

The sample was CD4+ T cells from blood, cultured in vitro, taken about 7 months after SARS-CoV-2 vaccination. This receptor was identified in a human donor who had recovered from COVID-19. The V gene is TRBV18, the J gene TRBJ2-1, with 8 bases matching TRBD1. CDR3 nucleotides: TGTGCCAGCTCACCGCCGGGACAGGTGAACAATGAGCAGTTCTTC. It is translated as CASSPPGQVNNEQFF.